The 14 T cell receptor beta chains reported below all come from one sample, sequenced in a study of cytomegalovirus exposure and HLA in healthy donors. The PCR employed 60 Vbeta primers together with 13 Jbeta primers. Profiled with immunoSEQ multiplex PCR; TCRdb holds only in-frame clones, not every one. The repertoire consists of under 95,000 clones, with 76% occurring once and the leading ten covering roughly 5.4%. Sequencing used PBMCs. Source of these receptors: a man aged 25 to 45 in good health and CMV-seropositive.

This sequence joins TRBV29-1 and TRBJ1-1; 8 bases map to TRBD1. The CDR3 sequence is 12 residues long. Looked up from germline, CDR1 is SQVTM and CDR2 is ANQGSEA. Unmatched junction bases numbered 5, after V lost 7 bases and J lost 4 bases. The chain's CDR3 is CSADRDLTEAFF. The DNA of the CDR3 is TGCAGCGCGGACAGGGACCTCACTGAAGCTTTCTTT.

The genes are TRBV19 and TRBJ1-4; 8 positions match TRBD1. This CDR3 has 15 residues. Germline CDR1 LNHDA, CDR2 SQIVND (reference sequence). V was pared by 9 bases and J by 0 bases, with 6 bases of the junction left unmatched. CDR3 DNA: TGTGCCAGCCAGACAGGGGACGCAACTAATGAAAAACTGTTTTTT. This codes for CASQTGDATNEKLFF.

This chain connects TRBV28 to TRBJ2-1; D gene unclear. The germline V gene encodes CDR1 MDHEN and CDR2 SYDVKM. Trimming took off 6 bases at V and 5 bases at J, with 8 bases between the two ends. The CDR3 loop spans 12 amino acids. The CDR3 coding sequence is TGTGCCAGCAGCCCCTACGACAATGAGCAGTTCTTC. Translated, it gives CASSPYDNEQFF.

The CDR3 reads CASSERVNRGSSGANVLTF. CDR3 bases: TGTGCCAGCAGTGAACGGGTGAACAGGGGATCCTCTGGGGCCAACGTCCTGACTTTC. The J gene is TRBJ2-6, the V gene TRBV6-1; TRBD1 matches at 7 bases. This CDR3 is 19 amino acids long. Trimming took 2 bases from V and 0 from J; bases not matched to a gene: 10. The V gene's germline CDR1 is MNHNS and CDR2 SASEGT.

This clone appeared a few times. J is TRBJ2-4 and V is TRBV7-9; 7 nucleotides line up with TRBD1. The CDR3 runs to 13 residues. V lost 4 bases and J lost 9; bases outside the gene matches: 6. Germline CDR1 and CDR2: SEHNR and FQNEAQ (reference sequence). CDR3 loop: CASSSRQGAIQYF. In DNA, the CDR3 is TGTGCCAGCAGCTCTCGACAGGGCGCCATTCAGTACTTC. Filled out from reference TRBV7-9 and TRBJ2-4, the complete variable domain reads DTGVSQNPRHKITKRGQNVTFRCDPISEHNRLYWYRQTLGQGPEFLTYFQNEAQLEKSRLLSDRFSAERPKGSFSTLEIQRTEQGDSAMYLCASSSRQGAIQYFGAGTRLSVL.

The chain links TRBV10-1 to TRBJ2-7; 7 positions match TRBD2. Germline V gene sequence: CDR1 WNHNN, CDR2 SYGVQD (reference sequence). V lost 2 bases and J lost 2; bases outside the gene matches: 0. This CDR3 region has 13 residues. Here the CDR3 reads CASSEAGAYEQYF. The CDR3 DNA reads as TGCGCCAGCAGTGAGGCGGGGGCCTACGAGCAGTACTTC.

The V gene is TRBV4-1, the J gene TRBJ2-3, with 10 bases lining up with TRBD2. The V gene's germline CDR1 is MGHRA and CDR2 YSYEKL. V was pared by 2 bases and J by 4 bases, with 6 bases of the junction left unmatched. The CDR3 sequence is 16 residues long. CDR3 in DNA: TGCGCCAGCAGCCAAAGGGCTAGCGGGAGCCCAGATACGCAGTATTTT. This translates into CASSQRASGSPDTQYF.

This clone has just a few counts. The chain couples TRBV7-9 to TRBJ2-1; no firm D call. V gave up 1 base and J gave up 8 bases, with 15 bases separating them. CDR3 size: 15 residues. Per the germline V gene, CDR1 is SEHNR and CDR2 is FQNEAQ (reference sequence). CDR3 bases: TGTGCCAGCAGCTTAGAGATTTTGCCAGGCGATGAGCAGTTCTTC. It codes for CASSLEILPGDEQFF.

The V call is TRBV12-5, the J call TRBJ2-3, with unresolved D. CDR3 length: 18 amino acids. Germline CDR1 reads LGHNT; CDR2 reads FRNRAP. Trimming pared 6 bases from V and 0 bases from J, leaving 22 bases between. CDR3: CASGQTSDGYHSTDTQYF. The CDR3 DNA follows: TGTGCTAGTGGCCAAACCTCCGACGGGTACCATAGCACAGATACGCAGTATTTT. The variable domain in full, completed from reference TRBV12-5 and TRBJ2-3, reads DARVTQTPRHKVTEMGQEVTMRCQPILGHNTVFWYRQTMMQGLELLAYFRNRAPLDDSGMPKDRFSAEMPDATLATLKIQPSEPRDSAVYFCASGQTSDGYHSTDTQYFGPGTRLTVL.

The genes are TRBV5-1 and TRBJ2-7, with D possibly matching TRBD1 (6 bases). The CDR3 is made up of 15 amino acids. Trimming shortened V by 5 bases and J by 2 bases, and 17 bases separated the two germline ends. Looked up from germline, CDR1 is SGHRS and CDR2 is YFSETQ. CDR3: CASRREQGYPYEQYV. CDR3 nucleotide sequence: TGCGCCAGCAGAAGGGAACAGGGCTACCCCTACGAGCAGTACGTC.

The CDR3 sequence is CASSYGTYNEQFF. The CDR3 DNA reads as TGTGCCAGCAGTTACGGGACTTACAATGAGCAGTTCTTC. This sequence joins TRBV6-5 and TRBJ2-1; possible D gene TRBD2, 6 bases. The V gene lost 2 bases and the J gene lost 4 bases, with 6 bases spanning the gap. The CDR3 is made up of 13 amino acids. CDR1 MNHEY and CDR2 SVGAGI come from the germline V gene.

The chain joins TRBV6-5 to TRBJ2-2; unclear D gene. The germline V gene encodes CDR1 MNHEY and CDR2 SVGAGI. V was cut by 0 bases and J by 1 base, with 6 bases left in between. The CDR3 length is 15 residues. This chain's CDR3 is CASSYSALNTGELFF. CDR3 DNA: TGTGCCAGCAGTTACTCAGCCCTGAACACCGGGGAGCTGTTTTTT.

This clone has more than one count but fewer than ten. The V call is TRBV9, the J call TRBJ1-2, with 9 bases fitting TRBD1. From germline, CDR1 is SGDLS and CDR2 YYNGEE. The CDR3 has 15 residues. V shed 3 bases and J 3 bases; nucleotides not matched to a gene: 6. The CDR3, as DNA: TGTGCCAGCAGCGAGGGGGGACAGGGATACTATGGCTACACCTTC. Residues: CASSEGGQGYYGYTF.

Only a few counts were recorded for this clone. The rearrangement links TRBV7-9 to TRBJ1-1, with D hard to call. V was pared by 2 bases and J by 4 bases, with 5 bases between. The CDR3 contains 12 residues. Germline V gives CDR1 SEHNR, CDR2 FQNEAQ (reference sequence). The CDR3 sequence: CASSLSVTEAFF. In nucleotides, the CDR3 is TGTGCCAGCAGCTTATCGGTCACTGAAGCTTTCTTT.